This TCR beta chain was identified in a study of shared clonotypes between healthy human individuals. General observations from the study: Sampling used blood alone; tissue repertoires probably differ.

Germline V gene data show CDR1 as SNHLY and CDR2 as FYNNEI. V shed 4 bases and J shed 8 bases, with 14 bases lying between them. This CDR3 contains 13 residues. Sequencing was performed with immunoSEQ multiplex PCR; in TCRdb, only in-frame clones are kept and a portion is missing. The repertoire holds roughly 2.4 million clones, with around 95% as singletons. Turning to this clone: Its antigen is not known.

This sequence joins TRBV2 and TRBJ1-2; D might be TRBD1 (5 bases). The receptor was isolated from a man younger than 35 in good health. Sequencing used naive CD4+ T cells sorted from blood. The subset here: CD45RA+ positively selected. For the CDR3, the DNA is TGTGCCAGCAGTGTGGTCCAGGGTGAGGGCTACACCTTC. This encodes CASSVVQGEGYTF.